Following are 17 T cell receptor beta chains from one sample sequenced in a study of blood T cell repertoires in COVID-19 (TCRdb year 2020). Library method: the immunoSEQ multiplex PCR assay. TCRdb stores this immuneACCESS table with in-frame sequences only. Part of the clones is absent; in the studies checked, under half of the shortfall reflects unresolved V genes, and no reason is known for the rest. This sample holds over 350,000 clones; roughly 90% were observed only once. Jointly, the top ten make up 0.97% of the sample. The sequenced sample consisted of PBMCs or T cells enriched from blood (not recorded which). These receptors all come from a woman between 25 and 40 years old with acute COVID-19.

The J gene is TRBJ1-5, the V gene TRBV5-5; the match to TRBD1 covers 11 bases. Germline V gene sequence: CDR1 SGHKS, CDR2 YYEKEE (reference sequence). V lost 1 base and J lost 0; bases outside the gene matches: 12. The CDR3 length is 20 residues. The CDR3: CASSLILGTGGANSNQPQHF. CDR3 nucleotide sequence: TGTGCCAGCAGCTTGATCCTCGGGACAGGGGGTGCTAATAGCAATCAGCCCCAGCATTTT.

The J gene is TRBJ2-2, the V gene TRBV30, with D possibly being TRBD2 (6 bases). Germline V CDR1 and CDR2: GTSNPN, SVGIG (reference sequence). V was pared by 5 bases and J by 4 bases, with 17 bases between. This CDR3 is built from 15 residues. Here the CDR3 DNA reads TGTGCCTGGGAGCTCGTGGGGGGAAGCACCGGGGAGCTGTTTTTT. The encoded protein is CAWELVGGSTGELFF.

This clone is a singleton in its sample. The sample has other DNA sequences that encode this CDR3 too. J is TRBJ1-2 and V is TRBV7-9; TRBD1 aligns across 9 bases. Germline V lookup: CDR1 SEHNR, CDR2 FQNEAQ (reference sequence). The CDR3 extends over 13 amino acids. The ends lost 5 bases at V and 5 bases at J; junction bases unmatched: 3. CDR3 nucleotides: TGTGCCAGCAGCCTGGGACAGGGATATGGCTACACCTTC. It specifies CASSLGQGYGYTF. Drawing the rest from reference TRBV7-9 and TRBJ1-2, the complete variable domain is DTGVSQNPRHKITKRGQNVTFRCDPISEHNRLYWYRQTLGQGPEFLTYFQNEAQLEKSRLLSDRFSAERPKGSFSTLEIQRTEQGDSAMYLCASSLGQGYGYTFGSGTRLTVV.

J is TRBJ1-1 and V is TRBV10-2, with no clear D. Germline lookup yields CDR1 WSHSY and CDR2 SAAADI. The CDR3 covers 14 residues. The V and J ends lost 8 bases and 5 bases respectively, with 18 bases between them. The chain's CDR3 is CASYKVGERTEAFF. The CDR3 DNA reads as TGCGCCAGCTATAAGGTGGGAGAGAGGACTGAAGCTTTCTTT.

The DNA for the CDR3 is TGTGCCAGCCACACAGGAACCGGGGAGCTGTTTTTT. It translates to CASHTGTGELFF. V and J are TRBV18 and TRBJ2-2; D is possibly TRBD1 (5 bases). This CDR3 has 12 amino acids. The V end was cut by 8 bases, the J end by 5 bases, with 9 bases between. Germline-derived CDR1 and CDR2 are KGHSH and LQKENI.

The V and J genes are TRBV9 and TRBJ2-7; D uncertain. CDR3 length: 12 amino acids. Trimming took 3 bases from V and 6 from J, leaving 10 bases between them. The germline CDR1 and CDR2 sequences are SGDLS and YYNGEE. The DNA of the CDR3 is TGTGCCAGCAGCGGGGCGCTTGGCGAGCAGTACTTC. It translates to CASSGALGEQYF.

The chain uses TRBV5-6 and TRBJ2-1, with D hard to call. Germline assignment: CDR1 SGHDT and CDR2 YYEEEE. Trimming pared 4 bases from V and 0 bases from J, leaving 17 bases between. The CDR3 length is 17 residues. In nucleotides, the CDR3 is TGTGCCAGCAGCCCCCCTTCGTACGTTAGCTCCTACAATGAGCAGTTCTTC. Its protein product is CASSPPSYVSSYNEQFF.

This clone showed up just a few times. This chain joins TRBV10-3 and TRBJ1-6; D perhaps matches TRBD1 (5 bases). Per the germline V gene, CDR1 is ENHRY and CDR2 is SYGVKD. The CDR3 has 15 residues. V was pared by 2 bases and J by 9 bases, with 14 bases between. DNA for the CDR3: TGTGCCATCAGTGAGATTCAGGGCCAGGGTTCACCCCTCCACTTT. Protein sequence: CAISEIQGQGSPLHF.

V gene TRBV2 combines with J gene TRBJ2-1, with 9 bases aligning to TRBD1. This CDR3 has 15 amino acids. The V gene's germline CDR1 is SNHLY and CDR2 FYNNEI. The V gene end was trimmed by 4 bases and the J gene end by 6 bases; junction bases not matched to a gene: 7. Written as DNA, the CDR3 is TGTGCCAGCAGTGGGGACAGGGAAAGGTCCAATGAGCAGTTCTTC. It codes for CASSGDRERSNEQFF.

The sample holds a few counts of this clone. The chain couples TRBV2 to TRBJ2-7; 8 bases align to TRBD1. There are 18 residues in the CDR3. The germline CDR1 and CDR2 sequences are SNHLY and FYNNEI. J lost 0 bases, V lost 3 bases, and 13 bases had no gene match. The CDR3 coding sequence is TGTGCCAGCAGTGACCCGGGACAGGTTACCACGATCTCCTACGAGCAGTACTTC. Amino acid sequence: CASSDPGQVTTISYEQYF.

The chain couples TRBV25-1 to TRBJ1-3; D not certain. This CDR3 region has 12 residues. The V gene lost 5 bases and the J gene lost 3 bases, with 5 bases spanning the gap. Germline CDR1 MGHDK, CDR2 SYGVNS. CDR3 protein: CASSPGGNTIYF. CDR3 sequence (DNA): TGTGCCAGCAGTCCAGGTGGAAACACCATATATTTT.

This clone was counted only a few times. J is TRBJ1-1 and V is TRBV27; tentatively, D is TRBD1 (6 bases). The CDR3 has 12 amino acids. The germline gives CDR1 MNHEY, CDR2 SMNVEV (reference sequence). The V end lost 7 bases, the J end lost 6 bases, and 12 bases lay between the germline ends. CDR3 loop: CASTDYRAEAFF. CDR3 DNA: TGTGCCAGCACAGACTACAGGGCTGAAGCTTTCTTT.

This clone was counted only a few times. The chain combines TRBV5-4 with TRBJ2-2; TRBD2 matches 10 bases. The ends lost 3 bases at V and 7 bases at J; junction bases unmatched: 6. This CDR3 has 15 amino acids. Germline V lookup: CDR1 SGHNT, CDR2 YYREEE (reference sequence). The CDR3 loop is CASSSAGGLNGELFF. The CDR3, as DNA: TGTGCCAGCAGCTCAGCGGGGGGGCTTAACGGGGAGCTGTTTTTT.

The gene calls are TRBV5-1 and TRBJ1-1, with D perhaps matching TRBD1 (6 bases). CDR1 is SGHRS, CDR2 YFSETQ, per germline. V lost 4 bases, J lost 1 base, and 11 bases lay in between. The CDR3 runs 14 residues. The CDR3 here is CASSPQGTNTEAFF. CDR3 DNA: TGCGCCAGCAGCCCGCAGGGGACGAACACTGAAGCTTTCTTT.

This clone was picked up a small number of times. The V gene is TRBV6-5, the J gene TRBJ1-5; perhaps TRBD1 as D (5 bases). Germline V gene data show CDR1 as MNHEY and CDR2 as SVGAGI. The length of the CDR3 is 14 residues. V lost 5 bases and J 7 bases, leaving 15 bases between the germline ends. The CDR3 sequence: CASSQQTGHQPQHF. The CDR3 nucleotides read TGTGCCAGCAGTCAACAAACAGGTCACCAGCCCCAGCATTTT.

This clone occurred a few times. This chain uses TRBV25-1 with TRBJ2-3; D may be TRBD2 (6 bases). This CDR3 has 14 residues. V dropped 2 bases and J dropped 3 bases, with 9 bases sitting between them. Germline CDR1 reads MGHDK; CDR2 reads SYGVNS. CDR3 nucleotides: TGTGCCAGCAGTGAACGCGGGGAAACAGATACGCAGTATTTT. Translation: CASSERGETDTQYF.

The chain combines TRBV18 with TRBJ1-2; D is unclear. Per the germline V gene, CDR1 is KGHSH and CDR2 is LQKENI. Deletions cut 5 bases from V and 2 bases from J, with 18 bases between. The CDR3 runs 16 residues. CDR3: CASSSDGSRYNYGYTF. CDR3 bases: TGTGCCAGCTCATCCGACGGGTCTAGGTACAACTATGGCTACACCTTC.